The 16 T cell receptor beta chains below come from one sample, sequenced in a study of human T cells and chemical hapten exposure. One entry per CDR3 protein, called by TCRdb with MiXCR from the RACE reads. The table has tens of thousands of distinct CDR3 sequences, about a tenth seen once. Stated time point: patch test 3, about 24 weeks after DPC sensitization. Sample treatment: therapeutic diphenylcyclopropenone sensitization with weekly scalp DPC. Sequenced here: whole blood, sampled in connection with sensitization to the hapten diphenylcyclopropenone (DPC). All receptors come from a woman aged 25 to 39 with alopecia areata. Some clones in this sample may be carry-over from other donors' samples.

The J gene is TRBJ2-3, the V gene TRBV28; D is uncertain. CDR3 size: 13 residues. Looked up from germline, CDR1 is MDHEN and CDR2 is SYDVKM. The ends were cut back, 8 bases at V and 1 base at J, with 10 bases in the middle. The CDR3 DNA sequence: TGTGCCAGCGCCTACGGCGGCACAGATACGCAGTATTTT. Protein: CASAYGGTDTQYF. Looking up the rest from reference TRBV28 and TRBJ2-3 gives the full variable domain: DVKVTQSSRYLVKRTGEKVFLECVQDMDHENMFWYRQDPGLGLRLIYFSYDVKMKEKGDIPEGYSVSREKKERFSLILESASTNQTSMYLCASAYGGTDTQYFGPGTRLTVL.

This clonotype was detected many times. The chain has TRBV10-2 and TRBJ2-1, with D perhaps TRBD2 (5 bases). The ends were cut back, 4 bases at V and 5 bases at J, with 15 bases in the middle. There are 15 residues in the CDR3. CDR1 is WSHSY, CDR2 SAAADI, per germline. This CDR3 reads CASSVRGGLDNEQFF. CDR3 sequence (DNA): TGCGCCAGCAGTGTTCGCGGAGGACTTGACAATGAGCAGTTCTTC.

This clonotype has ten or more counts. This sequence joins TRBV11-2 and TRBJ2-4; either TRBD1 or TRBD2 may fit D (6 bases each). CDR3 length: 15 amino acids. CDR1 is SGHAT and CDR2 is FQNNGV in the germline V gene. V was trimmed by 5 bases and J by 3 bases, leaving 14 bases between them. Here the CDR3 reads CASSPGDFYKNIQYF. The CDR3 DNA reads TGTGCCAGCAGCCCAGGGGACTTTTACAAAAACATTCAGTACTTC.

The chain uses TRBV7-6 and TRBJ2-2; TRBD2 matches at 7 bases. V was pared by 8 bases and J by 0 bases, with 3 bases of the junction left unmatched. The CDR3 covers 14 residues. The germline CDR1 and CDR2 sequences are SGHVS and FNYEAQ. For the CDR3, the DNA is TGTGCCAGCCTAGCGGACCCGAACACCGGGGAGCTGTTTTTT. Translated, it gives CASLADPNTGELFF.

This clonotype was picked up many times. The rearrangement links TRBV18 to TRBJ2-1; a possible D gene is TRBD1 (6 bases). The V end lost 2 bases, the J end lost 1 base, and 12 bases lay between the germline ends. The CDR3 sequence is 16 residues long. CDR1 is KGHSH and CDR2 is LQKENI in the germline V gene. CDR3 region: CASSPMDSLSYNEQFF. For the CDR3, the DNA is TGTGCCAGCTCACCAATGGACAGTTTATCCTACAATGAGCAGTTCTTC.

This clonotype was seen many times. The gene calls are TRBV12-5 and TRBJ1-3, with unresolved D. V was pared by 6 bases and J by 1 base, with 19 bases between. The CDR3 covers 17 residues. CDR1 LGHNT and CDR2 FRNRAP come from the germline V gene. As DNA, the CDR3 is TGTGCTAGTGGCCCCCCCCACGTCGGGCTATCTGGAAACACCATATATTTT. Its protein is CASGPPHVGLSGNTIYF.

This clonotype was observed at least ten times. This chain uses TRBV6-2 or TRBV6-3 with TRBJ2-3; D gene ambiguous. V dropped 2 bases and J dropped 2 bases, with 8 bases sitting between them. Germline lookup yields CDR1 MNHEY and CDR2 SVGEGT. The CDR3 length is 14 residues. The DNA of the CDR3 is TGTGCCAGCAGTTACCTAGGAAACACAGATACGCAGTATTTT. Amino acid sequence: CASSYLGNTDTQYF.

This clonotype was counted many times. This rearrangement joins TRBV19 to TRBJ1-5; D not certain. The CDR3 runs 12 residues. The germline CDR1 and CDR2 sequences are LNHDA and SQIVND (reference sequence). The DNA for the CDR3 is TGTTCGACTCAGGCCGTCAGTCAGCCCCAGCATTTT. It codes for CSTQAVSQPQHF. Full variable domain (missing parts from reference TRBV19 and TRBJ1-5): DGGITQSPKYLFRKEGQNVTLSCEQNLNHDAMYWYRQDPGQGLRLIYYSQIVNDFQKGDIAEGYSVSREKKESFPLTVTSAQKNPTAFYLCSTQAVSQPQHFGDGTRLSIL.

This clonotype was recorded many times. The chain is built from TRBV7-9 and TRBJ2-4; D unclear. Per the germline V gene, CDR1 is SEHNR and CDR2 is FQNEAQ (reference sequence). V shed 1 base and J shed 6 bases, with 4 bases lying between them. The CDR3 covers 12 residues. The CDR3 nucleotides read TGTGCCAGCAGCTTAGAAAGAAACATTCAGTACTTC. This sequence encodes CASSLERNIQYF.

The chain employs TRBV7-9 and TRBJ2-2; TRBD2 matches at 8 bases. Unmatched junction bases numbered 9, after V lost 6 bases and J lost 3 bases. Per germline, CDR1 SEHNR and CDR2 FQNEAQ (reference sequence). The CDR3 totals 16 residues. In DNA, the CDR3 is TGTGCCAGCAGTTACTCGACTAGCGTGTACACCGGGGAGCTGTTTTTT. This sequence encodes CASSYSTSVYTGELFF.

This clonotype showed up many times. The rearrangement joins TRBV5-1 to TRBJ1-2, with 9 positions matching TRBD1. This CDR3 is built from 15 residues. The V gene's germline CDR1 is SGHRS and CDR2 YFSETQ. V trimming: 1 base; J trimming: 4 bases; junction bases outside the gene matches: 5. The CDR3 DNA reads as TGCGCCAGCAGCTTGTGGACAGGGGATTCCTATGGCTACACCTTC. Its translation: CASSLWTGDSYGYTF. The whole variable domain, remainder taken from reference TRBV5-1 and TRBJ1-2, is KAGVTQTPRYLIKTRGQQVTLSCSPISGHRSVSWYQQTPGQGLQFLFEYFSETQRNKGNFPGRFSGRQFSNSRSEMNVSTLELGDSALYLCASSLWTGDSYGYTFGSGTRLTVV.

Comments on this clonotype: Possible read error: a much larger clone is one base away. The CDR3 loop reads CASNSRTRGTAQHF. The CDR3 DNA reads as TGTGCCAGTAATTCTCGGACCAGGGGGACAGCCCAGCATTTT. V gene TRBV19 combines with J gene TRBJ1-5; 7 positions agree with TRBD1. The CDR3 totals 14 residues. V lost 7 bases to trimming and J lost 11 bases; unmatched junction nucleotides: 14. CDR1 is LNHDA, CDR2 SQIVND, per germline (reference sequence). The entire variable domain, with the rest obtained from reference TRBV19 and TRBJ1-5, is as follows: DGGITQSPKYLFRKEGQNVTLSCEQNLNHDAMYWYRQDPGQGLRLIYYSQIVNDFQKGDIAEGYSVSREKKESFPLTVTSAQKNPTAFYLCASNSRTRGTAQHFGDGTRLSIL.

The CDR3 DNA follows: TGTGCCAGCAGCCCCGTCTGGGTAGCGGGAGTCACCGGGGAGCTGTTTTTT. It codes for CASSPVWVAGVTGELFF. The J gene is TRBJ2-2, the V gene TRBV7-9; 9 positions match TRBD2. This CDR3 is 17 amino acids long. The junction had 11 bases not matched to a gene; V was cut back by 5 bases and J by 4 bases. Looked up from germline, CDR1 is SEHNR and CDR2 is FQNEAQ (reference sequence).

This clonotype was observed many times. The CDR3 nucleotides are TGTGCCAGCAGCCTACTGGACAGGAACTATGGCTACACCTTC. As protein: CASSLLDRNYGYTF. This chain connects TRBV7-8 to TRBJ1-2; 7 nucleotides agree with TRBD1. This CDR3 region has 14 residues. The V gene's germline CDR1 is SGHVS and CDR2 FQNEAQ. Trimming took 5 bases from V and 2 from J; bases not matched to a gene: 5.

Only a few counts were recorded for this clonotype. V gene TRBV29-1 combines with J gene TRBJ2-3; D is uncertain. The CDR3 is made up of 13 amino acids. Trimming stripped 4 bases from V and 2 bases from J, with 10 bases between. CDR1 is SQVTM and CDR2 is ANQGSEA in the germline V gene. Here the CDR3 reads CSVGGTVTDTQYF. In DNA, the CDR3 is TGCAGCGTTGGCGGAACGGTCACAGATACGCAGTATTTT.

The V gene is TRBV29-1, the J gene TRBJ1-1, with no clear D. The V gene's germline CDR1 is SQVTM and CDR2 ANQGSEA. This CDR3 is 11 amino acids long. Trimming left V 2 bases short and J 4 bases short, with 5 bases between. The CDR3 spells CSVELLTEAFF. CDR3 nucleotide sequence: TGCAGCGTTGAACTACTCACTGAAGCTTTCTTT. Based on the CDR3 plus reference TRBV29-1 and TRBJ1-1, the full variable domain is SAVISQKPSRDICQRGTSLTIQCQVDSQVTMMFWYRQQPGQSLTLIATANQGSEATYESGFVIDKFPISRPNLTFSTLTVSNMSPEDSSIYLCSVELLTEAFFGQGTRLTVV.